This TCR beta chain stems from a study of technical replicates of blood from a few donors. CDR3 length: 15 residues. Germline V lookup: CDR1 ENHRY, CDR2 SYGVKD. The V segment lost 8 bases and the J segment 4 bases; nucleotides outside the gene matches: 8. Method: immunoSEQ multiplex PCR; TCRdb's copy keeps in-frame clones and lacks some. The repertoire consists of about 95,000 clones, with 85% to 95% occurring once and the leading ten covering 0.3% to 0.35%. The chain employs TRBV10-3 and TRBJ2-2, with 9 bases aligning to TRBD1. The TCR sequence derives from a human donor in good health. The sequenced sample consisted of T cells isolated from PBMCs. The DNA of the CDR3 is TGTGCCATCTCGGGACAGGGAACCTTCACCGGGGAGCTGTTTTTT. Its protein is CAISGQGTFTGELFF.